Following are 21 T cell receptor beta chains from one sample sequenced in a study of CD8+ T cells in alopecia areata. Sample treatment: oral pan-JAK inhibitor, 5-10 mg twice daily. RNA extraction and reverse transcription yielded cDNA as sequencing template. This table comes from immunoSEQ multiplex PCR, and its TCRdb copy is limited to in-frame clones, with some not included. The table lists some 150,000 clones, roughly 50% of them singletons. This sample comprised CD4+ T cells sorted from blood, obtained between weeks 55 and 65, from a patient treated with tofacitinib. The origin of the receptors is a human donor with alopecia areata.

The J gene is TRBJ2-3, the V gene TRBV30; D assignment may be TRBD1 or TRBD2 (6 bases each). Germline-derived CDR1 and CDR2 are GTSNPN and SVGIG (reference sequence). The length of the CDR3 is 14 residues. Trimming removed 0 bases from V and 2 bases from J, with 9 bases in between. CDR3 sequence reads: CAWSVGGVTDTQYF. CDR3 DNA sequence: TGTGCCTGGAGTGTCGGGGGCGTCACAGATACGCAGTATTTT.

The gene calls are TRBV29-1 and TRBJ1-2; D might be TRBD1 (5 bases). The CDR3 runs 11 residues. Germline V gene sequence: CDR1 SQVTM, CDR2 ANQGSEA. V lost 4 bases to trimming and J lost 6 bases, with 9 bases between them. In DNA, the CDR3 is TGCAGCGTTGGGGCAGGGAATGGCTACACCTTC. Its protein product is CSVGAGNGYTF.

The genes are TRBV15 and TRBJ2-1; TRBD2 agrees at 9 bases. Germline assignment: CDR1 LNHNV and CDR2 YYDKDF (reference sequence). The V and J ends lost 1 base and 2 bases, in that order; junction bases with no gene match: 0. The CDR3 sequence is 15 residues long. This CDR3 is CATSRASGAYNEQFF. The CDR3 DNA follows: TGTGCCACCAGCAGAGCTAGCGGGGCCTACAATGAGCAGTTCTTC.

This clone was counted between two and nine times. V is TRBV19 and J is TRBJ1-2; D possibly corresponds to TRBD1 (6 bases). The V gene lost 8 bases and the J gene lost 4 bases, with 17 bases spanning the gap. Germline values: CDR1 LNHDA, CDR2 SQIVND (reference sequence). This CDR3 contains 14 residues. CDR3 sequence (DNA): TGTGCCAGTGGTTGGGACACCGGGACCTATGGCTACACCTTC. As protein: CASGWDTGTYGYTF.

This clone was seen more than once but under ten times. This sequence joins TRBV5-1 and TRBJ2-7; possibly TRBD1 or TRBD2 for D (5 bases each). V was shortened by 4 bases and J by 5 bases, with 7 bases between the two germline ends. There are 11 residues in the CDR3. Germline-derived CDR1 and CDR2 are SGHRS and YFSETQ. CDR3 region: CASSGDHEQYF. The CDR3 DNA is TGCGCCAGCAGCGGGGACCACGAGCAGTACTTC. Based on the CDR3 plus reference TRBV5-1 and TRBJ2-7, the full variable domain is KAGVTQTPRYLIKTRGQQVTLSCSPISGHRSVSWYQQTPGQGLQFLFEYFSETQRNKGNFPGRFSGRQFSNSRSEMNVSTLELGDSALYLCASSGDHEQYFGPGTRLTVT.

The genes are TRBV2 and TRBJ1-1; possibly TRBD1 for D (6 bases). CDR1 is SNHLY and CDR2 is FYNNEI in the germline V gene. This CDR3 region has 15 residues. Between the trimmed V and J ends, which lost 7 bases and 3 bases, there was a span of 18 bases. The CDR3 DNA follows: TGTGCCAGCACCAAAGGGGCCAGGGGATACACTGAAGCTTTCTTT. Encoded protein: CASTKGARGYTEAFF.

The chain links TRBV7-6 to TRBJ2-7; maybe TRBD2 (6 bases). The CDR3 extends over 15 amino acids. Germline V gives CDR1 SGHVS, CDR2 FNYEAQ. V lost 5 bases and J lost 6, with 20 bases in between. The CDR3 is CASSAVGLGRGEQYF. In DNA, the CDR3 is TGTGCCAGCAGCGCGGTGGGACTTGGCCGGGGCGAGCAGTACTTC.

The rearrangement uses TRBV5-1 and TRBJ2-6, with D uncertain. Per germline, CDR1 SGHRS and CDR2 YFSETQ. V shed 4 bases and J shed 2 bases, with 4 bases lying between them. This CDR3 is 13 amino acids long. In DNA form, the CDR3 reads TGCGCCAGCAGCCCACCTGGGGCCAACGTCCTGACTTTC. Translation gives CASSPPGANVLTF.

This rearrangement joins TRBV12-5 to TRBJ1-2; D unclear. Per germline, CDR1 LGHNT and CDR2 FRNRAP. V was pared by 1 base and J by 8 bases, with 5 bases between. CDR3 size: 11 residues. The CDR3 is CASGLEVGYTF. CDR3 sequence (DNA): TGTGCTAGTGGTTTGGAGGTCGGCTACACCTTC.

This clone was observed a single time. V and J are TRBV27 and TRBJ1-4; 8 nucleotides align to TRBD1. Trimming at V came to 5 bases and at J to 7 bases, leaving 9 bases not matched to a gene. The CDR3 is 15 amino acids. Looked up from germline, CDR1 is MNHEY and CDR2 is SMNVEV (reference sequence). This chain's CDR3 is CASSPKDREGEKLFF. The DNA of the CDR3 is TGTGCCAGCAGTCCCAAGGACAGGGAAGGTGAAAAACTGTTTTTT.

V usage is TRBV25-1 and J usage is TRBJ2-2, with a weak D call TRBD2 (6 bases). V lost 8 bases to trimming and J lost 4 bases, with 14 bases between them. CDR3 size: 14 residues. Per the germline V gene, CDR1 is MGHDK and CDR2 is SYGVNS. The CDR3 here is CASGWGVGTGELFF. CDR3 DNA sequence: TGTGCCAGCGGATGGGGGGTGGGCACCGGGGAGCTGTTTTTT. Looking up the rest from reference TRBV25-1 and TRBJ2-2 gives the full variable domain: EADIYQTPRYLVIGTGKKITLECSQTMGHDKMYWYQQDPGMELHLIHYSYGVNSTEKGDLSSESTVSRIRTEHFPLTLESARPSHTSQYLCASGWGVGTGELFFGEGSRLTVL.

This rearrangement joins TRBV5-1 to TRBJ2-5; D not resolved. The germline CDR1 and CDR2 sequences are SGHRS and YFSETQ. The CDR3 has 15 residues. Trimming pared 0 bases from V and 7 bases from J, leaving 16 bases between. DNA for the CDR3: TGCGCCAGCAGCTTGGAACAGAATGGGCGTGGGACCCAGTACTTC. This translates into CASSLEQNGRGTQYF.

V gene TRBV29-1 combines with J gene TRBJ2-7; 9 bases map to TRBD1. The trim removed 4 bases at V and 3 bases at J, leaving 4 bases unmatched. The CDR3 contains 13 residues. The germline CDR1 and CDR2 sequences are SQVTM and ANQGSEA. The CDR3 region is CSVGTGGYYEQYF. The CDR3 bases are TGCAGCGTTGGCACAGGGGGCTACTACGAGCAGTACTTC.

The gene calls are TRBV5-1 and TRBJ2-2, with D possibly being TRBD1 (6 bases). CDR1 SGHRS and CDR2 YFSETQ come from the germline V gene. The CDR3 consists of 14 residues. Trimming shortened V by 1 base and J by 6 bases, and 10 bases separated the two germline ends. The CDR3 spells CASSLSQGPGELFF. CDR3 DNA sequence: TGCGCCAGCAGCTTGTCTCAGGGGCCCGGGGAGCTGTTTTTT.

The rearrangement uses TRBV9 and TRBJ2-7; TRBD2 aligns across 9 bases. The CDR3 consists of 16 residues. Per the germline V gene, CDR1 is SGDLS and CDR2 is YYNGEE. The junction had 12 bases not matched to a gene; V was cut back by 4 bases and J by 4 bases. The CDR3 reads CASSPRWSGGTYEQYF. DNA of the CDR3: TGTGCCAGCAGCCCCCGGTGGAGCGGGGGGACATACGAGCAGTACTTC.

The V gene is TRBV29-1, the J gene TRBJ2-3, with D unclear. The V and J ends lost 4 bases and 2 bases respectively, with 10 bases between them. The CDR3 covers 13 residues. Germline V gene data show CDR1 as SQVTM and CDR2 as ANQGSEA. CDR3 sequence: CSVGKGPTDTQYF. DNA for the CDR3: TGCAGCGTTGGGAAGGGCCCCACAGATACGCAGTATTTT.

The chain combines TRBV4-1 with TRBJ2-6; unclear D gene. CDR1 and CDR2 (germline): MGHRA, YSYEKL. This CDR3 is 16 amino acids long. Trimming left V 0 bases short and J 5 bases short, with 11 bases between. CDR3 residues: CASSQDKGGRANVLTF. Here the CDR3 DNA reads TGCGCCAGCAGCCAAGATAAGGGTGGCCGGGCCAACGTCCTGACTTTC.

This clone was seen a handful of times. The rearrangement joins TRBV7-9 to TRBJ1-2; no reliable D call. The CDR3 runs to 15 residues. The germline V gene has CDR1 SEHNR and CDR2 FQNEAQ (reference sequence). V shed 5 bases and J shed 2 bases, with 15 bases lying between them. The CDR3 sequence is CASSPTSGGNYGYTF. Written as DNA, the CDR3 is TGTGCCAGCAGCCCCACTTCTGGTGGGAACTATGGCTACACCTTC.

This clone was picked up a small number of times. This chain links TRBV7-2 with TRBJ1-4; D may be TRBD1 (6 bases). The germline V gene has CDR1 SGHTA and CDR2 FQGNSA. Trimming cost V 5 bases and J 0 bases, with 13 bases left between them. The CDR3 has 16 residues. DNA of the CDR3: TGTGCCAGCAGCACGACCGGGACAACAACTAATGAAAAACTGTTTTTT. Protein sequence: CASSTTGTTTNEKLFF.

CDR3 nucleotide sequence: TGTGCCAGCACCGAAACACCTTTGGCCGGGGAGCTGTTTTTT. This encodes CASTETPLAGELFF. The rearrangement uses TRBV5-6 and TRBJ2-2; no clear D gene. CDR1 SGHDT and CDR2 YYEEEE come from the germline V gene. CDR3 length: 14 residues. Deletions cut 6 bases from V and 6 bases from J, with 15 bases between.

This chain connects TRBV6-1 to TRBJ2-1, with TRBD2 identical over 8 bases. This CDR3 region has 17 residues. The trim removed 4 bases at V and 4 bases at J, leaving 12 bases unmatched. The germline gives CDR1 MNHNS, CDR2 SASEGT. Here the CDR3 DNA reads TGTGCCAGCAGTGGGAATACCGGGACTAGAAAATACAATGAGCAGTTCTTC. Its protein product is CASSGNTGTRKYNEQFF.